The present T cell receptor beta chain was sequenced within a study of cytomegalovirus exposure and HLA in healthy donors. TCRdb's table, derived via immunoSEQ multiplex PCR, lists solely in-frame clones and lacks some. The sample includes around 300,000 clones, 86% of them seen just once. Looked up from germline, CDR1 is GTSNPN and CDR2 is SVGIG (reference sequence). V trimming: 2 bases; J trimming: 2 bases; junction bases outside the gene matches: 6. This CDR3 has 15 amino acids. The source of this sequence is a young woman in good health and CMV-seronegative. The V and J genes are TRBV30 and TRBJ2-5; TRBD2 matches at 9 bases. Sequencing was performed on PBMCs. CDR3 DNA: TGTGCCTGGAGTTGGGGACTAGCCACTCAAGAGACCCAGTACTTC. It yields the protein CAWSWGLATQETQYF.